The 2 T cell receptor beta chains given below trace back to one sample, sequenced in a study of response to subunit inactivated influenza vaccine. TCRdb re-analysed the RT-PCR reads in MiXCR, keeping a single row per CDR3 protein. The sample lists about 190,000 distinct CDR3 sequences, roughly 14% occurring once. The material was CD8+ T cells sorted from PBMCs, obtained 5 days after vaccination. These receptors all come from a man between 50 and 59 years old who received an inactivated influenza vaccine.

Comments on this clonotype: The CDR3 ends on some other residue instead of the conserved phenylalanine or tryptophan, so this is likely a read error. The rearrangement joins TRBV11-2 to TRBJ2-1, with a weak D call TRBD2 (7 bases). The CDR3 loop spans 15 amino acids. Trimming took off 1 base at V and 7 bases at J, with 14 bases between the two ends. Per germline, CDR1 SGHAT and CDR2 FQNNGV. CDR3 sequence: CASSLGGGGFNEQFI. CDR3 bases: TGTGCCAGCAGCTTAGGGGGGGGCGGTTTTAATGAGCAGTTCATC.

The chain employs TRBV24-1 and TRBJ2-7; D perhaps matches TRBD1 (5 bases). V was clipped by 1 base and J by 8 bases, with 8 bases between them. Germline V CDR1 and CDR2: KGHDR, SFDVKD. The CDR3 sequence is 12 residues long. The CDR3 reads CATSDFNRKQYF. As DNA, the CDR3 is TGTGCCACCAGTGATTTCAACAGGAAGCAGTACTTC.